This entry lists 18 T cell receptor beta chains sequenced from one sample in a study of blood T cell repertoires in COVID-19. Assay used: immunoSEQ multiplex PCR; TCRdb lists only in-frame clones, some missing. In the table there are approximately 260,000 clones, roughly 90% of which are singletons. The sample was peripheral blood. All receptors derive from a man aged 55 to 70 who had recovered from COVID-19.

The rearrangement uses TRBV20-1 and TRBJ1-4; D is unclear. The CDR3 covers 15 residues. V lost 3 bases and J lost 8, with 19 bases in between. Germline V gene lookup returns CDR1 DFQATT and CDR2 SNEGSKA (reference sequence). The CDR3 is CSASTFEGTEEKLFF. The CDR3 coding sequence is TGCAGTGCTAGTACCTTCGAGGGTACCGAGGAAAAACTGTTTTTT.

The CDR3 loop reads CASSRQPWETQYF. The CDR3 DNA follows: TGTGCCAGCAGTAGACAACCGTGGGAGACCCAGTACTTC. The chain joins TRBV6-5 to TRBJ2-5, with D unclear. This CDR3 has 13 amino acids. Trimming shortened V by 5 bases and J by 5 bases, and 12 bases separated the two germline ends. Germline V CDR1 and CDR2: MNHEY, SVGAGI.

This clone came up many times. V usage is TRBV6-1 and J usage is TRBJ1-1, with TRBD1 matching 8 bases. CDR3 length equals 13 residues. The germline CDR1 and CDR2 sequences are MNHNS and SASEGT. V lost 2 bases, J lost 6 bases, and 2 bases stayed unmatched. Written as DNA, the CDR3 is TGTGCCAGCAGTGAATGGGACAGGCCTGAAGCTTTCTTT. Protein product: CASSEWDRPEAFF.

The chain couples TRBV18 to TRBJ2-6; D is uncertain. The length of the CDR3 is 13 residues. Trimming took 8 bases from V and 0 from J, leaving 5 bases between them. Germline values: CDR1 KGHSH, CDR2 LQKENI. The CDR3 region is CASLVSGANVLTF. The CDR3 nucleotides read TGTGCCAGCCTCGTCTCTGGGGCCAACGTCCTGACTTTC.

The chain uses TRBV29-1 and TRBJ2-5; TRBD1 matches at 8 bases. Per the germline V gene, CDR1 is SQVTM and CDR2 is ANQGSEA. The CDR3 spans 14 residues. Trimming cost V 7 bases and J 2 bases; bases outside gene matches: 9. The CDR3 here is CSADRGPEQETQYF. The CDR3 coding sequence is TGCAGCGCTGACAGGGGTCCGGAGCAAGAGACCCAGTACTTC.

The rearrangement uses TRBV5-1 and TRBJ1-3; no clear D. With 0 bases removed from V and 0 bases from J, the gap between germline ends came to 13 bases. Germline assignment: CDR1 SGHRS and CDR2 YFSETQ. The CDR3 is 17 amino acids. The CDR3 is CASSLEPGRFSGNTIYF. The CDR3 DNA sequence: TGCGCCAGCAGCTTGGAACCAGGCCGTTTCTCTGGAAACACCATATATTTT.

As DNA, the CDR3 is TGTGCCAGCAGTCCTCGGACAGAGACCTACGAGCAGTACTTC. It encodes CASSPRTETYEQYF. The rearrangement joins TRBV7-2 to TRBJ2-7; D is perhaps TRBD1 (6 bases). This CDR3 region has 14 residues. The V gene lost 6 bases and the J gene lost 2 bases, with 14 bases spanning the gap. Germline-derived CDR1 and CDR2 are SGHTA and FQGNSA.

The gene calls are TRBV6-4 and TRBJ2-4; weak D call: TRBD2 (7 bases). CDR3 length equals 17 residues. CDR1 and CDR2 (germline): MRHNA, SNTAGT. Trimming took 2 bases from V and 3 from J, leaving 17 bases between them. The CDR3 sequence: CASSDKWGGTGKNIQYF. In DNA, the CDR3 is TGTGCCAGCAGTGACAAATGGGGGGGCACGGGCAAAAACATTCAGTACTTC.

This clone was seen a few times. V is TRBV28 and J is TRBJ1-6; D is perhaps TRBD1 (6 bases). Germline CDR1 reads MDHEN; CDR2 reads SYDVKM. Trimming took off 3 bases at V and 12 bases at J, with 18 bases between the two ends. The CDR3 runs to 15 residues. The CDR3 DNA reads TGTGCCAGCAGTTTTGAGGCCCACAGGGAAGTACCCCTCCACTTT. Amino acid sequence: CASSFEAHREVPLHF.

This clone is a singleton in its sample. The chain is built from TRBV5-1 and TRBJ2-2; no firm D call. This CDR3 has 13 amino acids. The V end was cut by 5 bases, the J end by 1 base, with 6 bases between. The V gene's germline CDR1 is SGHRS and CDR2 YFSETQ. The CDR3 sequence: CASSGWNTGELFF. CDR3 DNA sequence: TGCGCCAGCAGTGGCTGGAACACCGGGGAGCTGTTTTTT.

The rearrangement joins TRBV7-9 to TRBJ2-2; 10 nucleotides line up with TRBD2. There are 16 residues in the CDR3. Germline V gene lookup returns CDR1 SEHNR and CDR2 FQNEAQ (reference sequence). J gave up 0 bases and V 4 bases, and 2 bases lay outside the gene matches. The CDR3 protein is CASSSGLAANTGELFF. In DNA, the CDR3 is TGTGCCAGCAGCTCCGGACTAGCGGCGAACACCGGGGAGCTGTTTTTT.

The V and J genes are TRBV7-6 and TRBJ1-3; tentatively, D is TRBD1 (5 bases). The V end lost 5 bases, the J end lost 0 bases, and 23 bases lay between the germline ends. The germline gives CDR1 SGHVS, CDR2 FNYEAQ. The CDR3 consists of 19 residues. The CDR3 is CASSPRSSGRALSGNTIYF. The CDR3 nucleotides read TGTGCCAGCAGCCCAAGATCATCAGGGAGGGCCCTCTCTGGAAACACCATATATTTT.

The gene calls are TRBV5-1 and TRBJ1-5, with 7 bases that match TRBD1. Germline V lookup: CDR1 SGHRS, CDR2 YFSETQ. V shed 0 bases, J shed 3 bases, and the junction held 3 bases outside the gene matches. The CDR3 sequence is 15 residues long. This CDR3 reads CASSLGQGDNQPQHF. DNA for the CDR3: TGCGCCAGCAGCTTGGGGCAGGGGGACAATCAGCCCCAGCATTTT.

V and J are TRBV20-1 and TRBJ1-1; D unresolved. The ends were cut back, 3 bases at V and 5 bases at J, with 10 bases in the middle. The germline CDR1 and CDR2 sequences are DFQATT and SNEGSKA (reference sequence). CDR3 length: 12 residues. The CDR3 DNA reads TGCAGTGCTAGTTTGGGGAGGACTGAAGCTTTCTTT. It encodes CSASLGRTEAFF.

The J gene is TRBJ2-3, the V gene TRBV5-1; 11 nucleotides align to TRBD1. Per germline, CDR1 SGHRS and CDR2 YFSETQ. The CDR3 has 16 residues. J gave up 2 bases and V 1 base, and 3 bases lay outside the gene matches. In DNA form, the CDR3 reads TGCGCCAGCAGCTTGCGAGGACAGGGGGCCACAGATACGCAGTATTTT. Translating gives CASSLRGQGATDTQYF.

The chain employs TRBV6-6 and TRBJ2-7; the match to TRBD1 covers 10 bases. The germline V gene encodes CDR1 MNHNY and CDR2 SVGAGI (reference sequence). V gave up 6 bases and J gave up 6 bases; unmatched junction bases: 11. CDR3 length: 15 residues. CDR3 residues: CASRAVRDRGGEQYF. CDR3 coding DNA: TGTGCCAGCAGGGCCGTCCGGGACAGGGGCGGCGAGCAGTACTTC.

V gene TRBV6-5 combines with J gene TRBJ1-1; D is unresolved. This CDR3 comprises 14 residues. Trimming removed 0 bases at V and 9 bases at J, with 14 bases between. Germline lookup yields CDR1 MNHEY and CDR2 SVGAGI. The CDR3 region is CASSYSNRNGKAFF. CDR3 nucleotides: TGTGCCAGCAGTTACTCGAATAGAAACGGTAAAGCTTTCTTT.

V is TRBV27 and J is TRBJ2-1, with D perhaps matching TRBD2 (7 bases). The CDR3 runs to 17 residues. CDR1 is MNHEY, CDR2 SMNVEV, per germline (reference sequence). Trimming shortened V by 2 bases and J by 3 bases, and 17 bases separated the two germline ends. The DNA of the CDR3 is TGTGCCAGCAGTTTAGGTAGGGGCGGGGGCCTCTACAATGAGCAGTTCTTC. Translating it yields CASSLGRGGGLYNEQFF.